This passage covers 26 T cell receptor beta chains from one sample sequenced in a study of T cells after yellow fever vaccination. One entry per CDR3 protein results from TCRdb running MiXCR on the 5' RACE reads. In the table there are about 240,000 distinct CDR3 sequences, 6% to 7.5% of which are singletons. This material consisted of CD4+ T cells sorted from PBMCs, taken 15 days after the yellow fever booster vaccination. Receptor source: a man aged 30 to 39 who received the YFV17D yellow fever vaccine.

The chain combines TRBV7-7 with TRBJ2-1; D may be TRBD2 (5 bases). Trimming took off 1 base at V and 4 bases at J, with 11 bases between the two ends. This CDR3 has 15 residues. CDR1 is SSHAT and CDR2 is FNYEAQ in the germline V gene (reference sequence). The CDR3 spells CASSLGTGSYNEQFF. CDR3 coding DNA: TGTGCCAGCAGCTTAGGGACTGGATCTTACAATGAGCAGTTCTTC.

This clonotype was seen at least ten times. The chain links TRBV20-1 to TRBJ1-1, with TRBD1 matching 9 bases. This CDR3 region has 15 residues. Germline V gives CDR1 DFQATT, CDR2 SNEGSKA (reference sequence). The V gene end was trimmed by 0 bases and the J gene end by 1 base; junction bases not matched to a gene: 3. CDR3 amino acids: CSARDPGQGNTEAFF. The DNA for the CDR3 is TGCAGTGCTAGAGACCCGGGACAGGGGAACACTGAAGCTTTCTTT.

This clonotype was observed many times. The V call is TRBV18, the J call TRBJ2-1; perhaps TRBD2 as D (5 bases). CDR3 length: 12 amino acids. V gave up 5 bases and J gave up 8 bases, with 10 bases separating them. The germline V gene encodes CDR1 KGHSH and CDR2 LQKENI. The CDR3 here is CASSKAEDEQFF. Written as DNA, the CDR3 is TGTGCCAGCTCAAAAGCGGAAGATGAGCAGTTCTTC.

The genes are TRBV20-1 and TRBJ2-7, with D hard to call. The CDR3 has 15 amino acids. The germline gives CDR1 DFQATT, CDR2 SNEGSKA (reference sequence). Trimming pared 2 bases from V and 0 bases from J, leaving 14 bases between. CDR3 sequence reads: CSARTTPSNSYEQYF. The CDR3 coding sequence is TGCAGTGCTAGAACGACCCCTAGTAACTCCTACGAGCAGTACTTC.

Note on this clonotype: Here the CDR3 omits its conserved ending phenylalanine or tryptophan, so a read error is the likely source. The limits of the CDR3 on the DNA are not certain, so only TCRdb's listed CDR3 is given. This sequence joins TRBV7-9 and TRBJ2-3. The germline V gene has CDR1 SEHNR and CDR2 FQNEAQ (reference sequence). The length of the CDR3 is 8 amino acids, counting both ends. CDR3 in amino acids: CASSAFLR.

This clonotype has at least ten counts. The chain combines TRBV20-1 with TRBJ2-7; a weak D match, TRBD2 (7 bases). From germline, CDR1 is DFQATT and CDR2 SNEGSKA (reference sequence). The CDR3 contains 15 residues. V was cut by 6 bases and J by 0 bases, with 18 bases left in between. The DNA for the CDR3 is TGCAGTGCCGCTGGGGGGGCGGTTAGCTCCTACGAGCAGTACTTC. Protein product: CSAAGGAVSSYEQYF.

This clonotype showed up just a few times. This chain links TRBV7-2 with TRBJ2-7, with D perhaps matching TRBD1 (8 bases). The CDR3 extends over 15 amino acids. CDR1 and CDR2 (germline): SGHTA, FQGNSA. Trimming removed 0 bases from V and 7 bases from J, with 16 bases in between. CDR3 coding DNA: TGTGCCAGCAGCTTAGCGCAGGGGGCCGGGAGGGAGCAGTACTTC. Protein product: CASSLAQGAGREQYF. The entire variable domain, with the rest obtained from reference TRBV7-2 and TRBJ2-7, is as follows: GAGVSQSPSNKVTEKGKDVELRCDPISGHTALYWYRQSLGQGLEFLIYFQGNSAPDKSGLPSDRFSAERTGGSVSTLTIQRTQQEDSAVYLCASSLAQGAGREQYFGPGTRLTVT.

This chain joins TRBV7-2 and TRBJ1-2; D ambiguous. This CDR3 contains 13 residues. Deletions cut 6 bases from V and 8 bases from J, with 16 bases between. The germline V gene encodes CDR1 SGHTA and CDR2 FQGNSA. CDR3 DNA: TGTGCCAGCAGGCAGCAAGGGCTAGGCGGCTACACCTTC. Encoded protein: CASRQQGLGGYTF. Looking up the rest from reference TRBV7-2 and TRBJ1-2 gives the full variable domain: GAGVSQSPSNKVTEKGKDVELRCDPISGHTALYWYRQSLGQGLEFLIYFQGNSAPDKSGLPSDRFSAERTGGSVSTLTIQRTQQEDSAVYLCASRQQGLGGYTFGSGTRLTVV.

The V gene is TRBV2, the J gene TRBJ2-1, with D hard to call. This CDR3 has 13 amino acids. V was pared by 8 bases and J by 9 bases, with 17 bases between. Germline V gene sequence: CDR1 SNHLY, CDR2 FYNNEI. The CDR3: CASRVIRAREQFF. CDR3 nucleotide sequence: TGTGCCAGCCGAGTAATCAGAGCGCGTGAGCAGTTCTTC. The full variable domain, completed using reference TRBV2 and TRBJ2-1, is EPEVTQTPSHQVTQMGQEVILRCVPISNHLYFYWYRQILGQKVEFLVSFYNNEISEKSEIFDDQFSVERPDGSNFTLKIRSTKLEDSAMYFCASRVIRAREQFFGPGTRLTVL.

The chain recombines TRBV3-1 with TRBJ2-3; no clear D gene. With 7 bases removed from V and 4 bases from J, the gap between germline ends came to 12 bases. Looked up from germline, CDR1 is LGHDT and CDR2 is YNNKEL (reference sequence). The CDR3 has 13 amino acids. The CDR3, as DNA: TGTGCCAGCACTGGCCACGAGGCAGATACGCAGTATTTT. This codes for CASTGHEADTQYF.

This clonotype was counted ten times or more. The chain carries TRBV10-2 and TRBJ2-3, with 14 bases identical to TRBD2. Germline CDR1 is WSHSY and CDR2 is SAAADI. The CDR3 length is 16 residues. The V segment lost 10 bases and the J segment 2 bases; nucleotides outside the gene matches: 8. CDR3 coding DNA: TGCGCCACCAGGACTAGCGGGAGGCCACTCACAGATACGCAGTATTTT. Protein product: CATRTSGRPLTDTQYF.

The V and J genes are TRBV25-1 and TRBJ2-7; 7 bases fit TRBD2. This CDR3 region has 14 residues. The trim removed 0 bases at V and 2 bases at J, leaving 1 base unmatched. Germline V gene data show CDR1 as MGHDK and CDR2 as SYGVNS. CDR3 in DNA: TGTGCCAGCAGTGAATATGCGGGAGCCTACGAGCAGTACTTC. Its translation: CASSEYAGAYEQYF.

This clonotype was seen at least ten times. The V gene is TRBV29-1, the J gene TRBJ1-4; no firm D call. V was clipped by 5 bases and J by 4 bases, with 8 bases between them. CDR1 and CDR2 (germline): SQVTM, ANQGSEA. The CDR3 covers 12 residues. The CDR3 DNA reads TGCAGCGTTCTTCTCAATAATGAAAAACTGTTTTTT. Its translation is CSVLLNNEKLFF.

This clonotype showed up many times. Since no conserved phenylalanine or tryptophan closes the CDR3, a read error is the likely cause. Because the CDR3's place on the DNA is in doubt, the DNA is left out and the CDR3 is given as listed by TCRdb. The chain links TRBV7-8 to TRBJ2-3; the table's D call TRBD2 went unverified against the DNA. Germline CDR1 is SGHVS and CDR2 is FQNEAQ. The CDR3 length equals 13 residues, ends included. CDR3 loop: CASSSSLLAGAVC.

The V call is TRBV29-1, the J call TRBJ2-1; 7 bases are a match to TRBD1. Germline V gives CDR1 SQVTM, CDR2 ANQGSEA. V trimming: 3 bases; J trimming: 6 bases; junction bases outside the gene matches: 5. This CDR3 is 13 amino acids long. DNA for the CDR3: TGCAGCGTTGACACTACAGGGGCCAATGAGCAGTTCTTC. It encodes CSVDTTGANEQFF.

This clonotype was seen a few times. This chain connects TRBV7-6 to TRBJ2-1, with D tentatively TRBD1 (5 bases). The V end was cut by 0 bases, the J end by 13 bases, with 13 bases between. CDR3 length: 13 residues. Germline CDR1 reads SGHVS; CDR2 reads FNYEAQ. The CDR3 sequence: CASSLAGLAVQFF. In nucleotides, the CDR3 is TGTGCCAGCAGCTTAGCGGGGCTGGCCGTACAGTTCTTC.

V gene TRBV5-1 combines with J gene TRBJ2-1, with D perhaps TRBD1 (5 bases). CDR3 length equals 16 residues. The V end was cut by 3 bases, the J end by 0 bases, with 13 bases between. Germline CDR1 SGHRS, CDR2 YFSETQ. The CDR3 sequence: CASSSSTGFSYNEQFF. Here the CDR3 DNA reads TGCGCCAGCAGCTCGTCTACAGGATTCTCCTACAATGAGCAGTTCTTC.

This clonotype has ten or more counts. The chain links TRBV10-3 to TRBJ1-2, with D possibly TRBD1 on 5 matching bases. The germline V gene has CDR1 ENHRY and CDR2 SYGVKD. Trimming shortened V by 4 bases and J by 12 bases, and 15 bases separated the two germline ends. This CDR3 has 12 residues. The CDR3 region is CAISAGQGVDTF. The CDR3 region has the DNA TGTGCCATCAGTGCCGGACAAGGGGTCGACACCTTC.

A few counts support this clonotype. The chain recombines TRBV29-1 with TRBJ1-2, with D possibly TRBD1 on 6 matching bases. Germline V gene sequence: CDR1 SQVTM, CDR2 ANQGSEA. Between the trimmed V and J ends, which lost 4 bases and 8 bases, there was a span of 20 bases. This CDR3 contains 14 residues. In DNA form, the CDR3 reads TGCAGCGTTGTCACAGGGAGGACTGCTGCGGGCTACACCTTC. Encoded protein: CSVVTGRTAAGYTF.

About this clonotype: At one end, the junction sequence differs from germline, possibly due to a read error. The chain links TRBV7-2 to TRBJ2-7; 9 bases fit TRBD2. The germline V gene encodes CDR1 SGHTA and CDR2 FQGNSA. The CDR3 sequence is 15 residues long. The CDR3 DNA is TGTGCCGGCAGCACACTAGCGGGCGATTCCTACGAGCAGTACTTC. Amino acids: CAGSTLAGDSYEQYF.

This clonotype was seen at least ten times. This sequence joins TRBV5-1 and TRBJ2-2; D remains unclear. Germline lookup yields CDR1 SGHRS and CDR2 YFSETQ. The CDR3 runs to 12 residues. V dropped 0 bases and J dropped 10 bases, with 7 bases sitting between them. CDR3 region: CASSLAFEELFF. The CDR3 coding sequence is TGCGCCAGCAGCTTGGCCTTTGAGGAGCTGTTTTTT. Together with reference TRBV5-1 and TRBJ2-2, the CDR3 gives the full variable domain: KAGVTQTPRYLIKTRGQQVTLSCSPISGHRSVSWYQQTPGQGLQFLFEYFSETQRNKGNFPGRFSGRQFSNSRSEMNVSTLELGDSALYLCASSLAFEELFFGEGSRLTVL.

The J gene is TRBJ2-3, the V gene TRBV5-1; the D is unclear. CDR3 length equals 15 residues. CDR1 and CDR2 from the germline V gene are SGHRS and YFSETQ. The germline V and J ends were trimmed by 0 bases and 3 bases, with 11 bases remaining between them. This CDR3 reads CASSLGASKTDTQYF. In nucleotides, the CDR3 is TGCGCCAGCAGCTTGGGGGCCAGTAAAACAGATACGCAGTATTTT.

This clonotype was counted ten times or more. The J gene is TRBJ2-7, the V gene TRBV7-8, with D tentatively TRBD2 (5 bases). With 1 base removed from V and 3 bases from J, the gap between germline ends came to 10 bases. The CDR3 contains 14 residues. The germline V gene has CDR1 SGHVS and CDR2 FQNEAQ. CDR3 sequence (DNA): TGTGCCAGCAGCTTAGGGAGGATCAACTACGAGCAGTACTTC. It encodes CASSLGRINYEQYF.

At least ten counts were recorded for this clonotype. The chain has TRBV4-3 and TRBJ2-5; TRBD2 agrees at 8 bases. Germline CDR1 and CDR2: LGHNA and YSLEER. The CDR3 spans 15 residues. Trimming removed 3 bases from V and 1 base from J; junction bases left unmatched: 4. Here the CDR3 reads CASSHIAGFQETQYF. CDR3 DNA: TGCGCCAGCAGCCATATAGCGGGGTTCCAAGAGACCCAGTACTTC.

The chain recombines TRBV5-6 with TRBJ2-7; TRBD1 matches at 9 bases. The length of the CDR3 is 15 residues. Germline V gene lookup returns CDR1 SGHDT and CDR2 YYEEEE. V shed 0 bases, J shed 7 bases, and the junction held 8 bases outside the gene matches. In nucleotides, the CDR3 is TGTGCCAGCAGCTTGGTAGGGACAGGGATGAGGGAGCAGTACTTC. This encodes CASSLVGTGMREQYF.

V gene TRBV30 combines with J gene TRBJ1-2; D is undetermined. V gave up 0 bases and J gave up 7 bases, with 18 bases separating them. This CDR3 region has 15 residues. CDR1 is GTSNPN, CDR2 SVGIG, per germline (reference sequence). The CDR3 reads CAWSVSRVVPVGYTF. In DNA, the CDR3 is TGTGCCTGGAGTGTATCGAGGGTTGTCCCCGTTGGCTACACCTTC.